The 16 T cell receptor beta chains presented below share a single source sample, sequenced in a study of T cell responses to AZD1222 COVID-19 vaccine. The assay was immunoSEQ multiplex PCR, and TCRdb's table has in-frame clones only and misses some. This table has 100,000 to 150,000 clones, roughly nine tenths appearing once. Specimen: peripheral blood, collected on day 0 of AZD1222 vaccination. These receptors were obtained from an adult in good health.

The chain combines TRBV28 with TRBJ2-7; 7 nucleotides line up with TRBD1. Unmatched junction bases numbered 12, after V lost 6 bases and J lost 4 bases. CDR3 length: 15 residues. Germline CDR1 MDHEN, CDR2 SYDVKM. The CDR3 DNA reads TGTGCCAGCAGGACTCTTCCGGGACAGCCTTACGAGCAGTACTTC. As protein: CASRTLPGQPYEQYF.

The count of this clone is one. V gene TRBV18 combines with J gene TRBJ2-3; 9 nucleotides align to TRBD2. Germline trimming cut 7 bases from V and 4 bases from J; bases unmatched to any gene: 12. The germline V gene has CDR1 KGHSH and CDR2 LQKENI. The CDR3 totals 16 residues. The CDR3 sequence is CASFPSSGVGADTQYF. In DNA, the CDR3 is TGTGCCAGCTTCCCCTCTAGCGGGGTCGGGGCAGATACGCAGTATTTT.

V is TRBV7-9 and J is TRBJ1-4; no clear D. V dropped 5 bases and J dropped 6 bases, with 13 bases sitting between them. The germline gives CDR1 SEHNR, CDR2 FQNEAQ (reference sequence). CDR3 length equals 14 residues. The CDR3 DNA is TGTGCCAGCAGCCTGAGTGGAATCTATGAAAAACTGTTTTTT. Its translation is CASSLSGIYEKLFF.

This chain joins TRBV9 and TRBJ2-1, with D maybe TRBD2 (6 bases). This CDR3 contains 15 residues. Trimming took off 3 bases at V and 2 bases at J, with 12 bases between the two ends. Germline CDR1 reads SGDLS; CDR2 reads YYNGEE. CDR3 residues: CASSAGLRPYNEQFF. The CDR3 bases are TGTGCCAGCAGCGCGGGACTCCGGCCCTACAATGAGCAGTTCTTC.

The CDR3 sequence: CASSETGTGGAGNTIYF. The CDR3 DNA is TGTGCCAGCAGTGAAACCGGGACAGGGGGTGCGGGAAACACCATATATTTT. The chain is built from TRBV2 and TRBJ1-3; 11 bases are shared with TRBD1. Germline trimming cut 2 bases from V and 4 bases from J; bases unmatched to any gene: 7. From germline, CDR1 is SNHLY and CDR2 FYNNEI. This CDR3 contains 17 residues. The whole variable domain, filled in from reference TRBV2 and TRBJ1-3, reads EPEVTQTPSHQVTQMGQEVILRCVPISNHLYFYWYRQILGQKVEFLVSFYNNEISEKSEIFDDQFSVERPDGSNFTLKIRSTKLEDSAMYFCASSETGTGGAGNTIYFGEGSWLTVV.

Of note for this clone: Other DNA sequences in the same sample also yield this CDR3. As DNA, the CDR3 is TGCAGTGCTAGGTCCTACGAGCAGTACTTC. Translating it yields CSARSYEQYF. V usage is TRBV20-1 and J usage is TRBJ2-7; D call uncertain. CDR1 is DFQATT, CDR2 SNEGSKA, per germline (reference sequence). V gave up 3 bases and J gave up 1 base, with 1 base separating them. This CDR3 region has 10 residues.

CDR3 nucleotide sequence: TGTGCCAGTTCGGGGCAGATTTCCTACGAGCAGTACTTC. It encodes CASSGQISYEQYF. The chain carries TRBV7-9 and TRBJ2-7; D tentatively fits TRBD1 or TRBD2 (5 bases each). There are 13 residues in the CDR3. Germline assignment: CDR1 SEHNR and CDR2 FQNEAQ (reference sequence). With 9 bases removed from V and 1 base from J, the gap between germline ends came to 13 bases.

V is TRBV13 and J is TRBJ2-7; 7 bases fit TRBD1. Germline trimming cut 1 base from V and 3 bases from J; bases unmatched to any gene: 6. The CDR3 totals 15 residues. CDR1 and CDR2 from the germline V gene are PRHDT and FYEKMQ (reference sequence). CDR3 nucleotide sequence: TGTGCCAGCAGCTTAGTGTACAGGGGTAGCTACGAGCAGTACTTC. Encoded protein: CASSLVYRGSYEQYF.

V usage is TRBV9 and J usage is TRBJ1-6; 11 bases match TRBD1. The CDR3 has 14 amino acids. J gave up 10 bases and V 3 bases, and 3 bases lay outside the gene matches. Germline V gene sequence: CDR1 SGDLS, CDR2 YYNGEE. CDR3 sequence (DNA): TGTGCCAGCAGCGCCGGGACAGGGGGATCACCCCTCCACTTT. Translation: CASSAGTGGSPLHF.

This chain uses TRBV28 with TRBJ2-7; maybe TRBD2 (5 bases). Germline CDR1 is MDHEN and CDR2 is SYDVKM. This CDR3 is built from 13 residues. V lost 2 bases to trimming and J lost 1 base, with 6 bases between them. The CDR3 is CASSLPGSYEQYF. In nucleotides, the CDR3 is TGTGCCAGCAGTTTACCGGGGTCCTACGAGCAGTACTTC.

The gene calls are TRBV5-1 and TRBJ1-5, with D perhaps TRBD1 (6 bases). This CDR3 region has 15 residues. The V gene's germline CDR1 is SGHRS and CDR2 YFSETQ. Between the trimmed V and J ends, which lost 0 bases and 3 bases, there was a span of 10 bases. The CDR3 nucleotides read TGCGCCAGCAGCTTGGTGGGGGCAGTCAATCAGCCCCAGCATTTT. It yields the protein CASSLVGAVNQPQHF.

The chain is built from TRBV5-4 and TRBJ2-7; a possible D gene is TRBD1 (6 bases). The CDR3 is 11 amino acids. Germline CDR1 and CDR2: SGHNT and YYREEE (reference sequence). The V end lost 4 bases, the J end lost 7 bases, and 9 bases lay between the germline ends. CDR3 sequence (DNA): TGTGCCAGCAGCATTACAGGGGAGCAGTACTTC. Encoded protein: CASSITGEQYF. Drawing the rest from reference TRBV5-4 and TRBJ2-7, the complete variable domain is ETGVTQSPTHLIKTRGQQVTLRCSSQSGHNTVSWYQQALGQGPQFIFQYYREEENGRGNFPPRFSGLQFPNYSSELNVNALELDDSALYLCASSITGEQYFGPGTRLTVT.

This clone has just a few counts. The chain joins TRBV20-1 to TRBJ1-5, with 7 bases lining up with TRBD1. The ends lost 3 bases at V and 9 bases at J; junction bases unmatched: 11. The germline V gene encodes CDR1 DFQATT and CDR2 SNEGSKA (reference sequence). The CDR3 is made up of 14 amino acids. CDR3: CSASLEQGERPQHF. In DNA, the CDR3 is TGCAGTGCTAGTCTAGAGCAGGGGGAAAGGCCCCAGCATTTT.

The rearrangement joins TRBV7-3 to TRBJ2-2, with 8 bases aligning to TRBD2. Germline V gene data show CDR1 as SGHTA and CDR2 as FQGTGA. The V gene end was trimmed by 5 bases and the J gene end by 1 base; junction bases not matched to a gene: 6. The CDR3 is made up of 16 amino acids. The CDR3, as DNA: TGTGCCAGCAGCATATTTAGCGGGGAGAACACCGGGGAGCTGTTTTTT. It is translated as CASSIFSGENTGELFF.

The gene calls are TRBV3-1 (or the pseudogene TRBV3-2) and TRBJ1-2; D is undetermined. The ends were cut back, 4 bases at V and 2 bases at J, with 2 bases in the middle. CDR1 and CDR2 from the germline V gene are LGHDT and YNNKEL (reference sequence). The CDR3 runs to 11 residues. CDR3 loop: CASSLNYGYTF. CDR3 sequence (DNA): TGTGCCAGCAGCCTCAACTATGGCTACACCTTC.

This sequence joins TRBV15 and TRBJ1-3; 10 positions match TRBD1. The trim removed 5 bases at V and 4 bases at J, leaving 5 bases unmatched. From germline, CDR1 is LNHNV and CDR2 YYDKDF (reference sequence). The CDR3 spans 15 residues. CDR3 DNA: TGTGCCACCAGCCGCGACAGGGGGCCAGGAAACACCATATATTTT. It encodes CATSRDRGPGNTIYF. Filled out from reference TRBV15 and TRBJ1-3, the complete variable domain reads DAMVIQNPRYQVTQFGKPVTLSCSQTLNHNVMYWYQQKSSQAPKLLFHYYDKDFNNEADTPDNFQSRRPNTSFCFLDIRSPGLGDTAMYLCATSRDRGPGNTIYFGEGSWLTVV.